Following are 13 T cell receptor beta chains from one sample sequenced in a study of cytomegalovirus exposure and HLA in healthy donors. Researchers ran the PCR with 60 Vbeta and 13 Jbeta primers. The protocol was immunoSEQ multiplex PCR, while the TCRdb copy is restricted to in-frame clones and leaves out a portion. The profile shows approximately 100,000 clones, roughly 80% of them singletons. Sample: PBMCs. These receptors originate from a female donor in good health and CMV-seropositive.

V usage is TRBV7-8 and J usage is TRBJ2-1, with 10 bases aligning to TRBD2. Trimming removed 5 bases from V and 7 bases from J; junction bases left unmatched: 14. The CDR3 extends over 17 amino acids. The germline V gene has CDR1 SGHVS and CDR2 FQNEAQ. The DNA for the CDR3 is TGTGCCAGCAGCCGTTGGCGAGCTAGCGGGAGATGGAATGAGCAGTTCTTC. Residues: CASSRWRASGRWNEQFF. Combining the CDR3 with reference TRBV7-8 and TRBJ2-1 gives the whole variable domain GAGVSQSPRYKVAKRGQDVALRCDPISGHVSLFWYQQALGQGPEFLTYFQNEAQLDKSGLPSDRFFAERPEGSVSTLKIQRTQQEDSAVYLCASSRWRASGRWNEQFFGPGTRLTVL.

The CDR3 coding sequence is TGTGCCAGCAGTTTATTTCAGGGAAGCTCACCCCTCCACTTT. This codes for CASSLFQGSSPLHF. This chain uses TRBV28 with TRBJ1-6; D perhaps matches TRBD1 (5 bases). The V gene lost 1 base and the J gene lost 10 bases, with 11 bases spanning the gap. The germline V gene has CDR1 MDHEN and CDR2 SYDVKM. The CDR3 runs to 14 residues.

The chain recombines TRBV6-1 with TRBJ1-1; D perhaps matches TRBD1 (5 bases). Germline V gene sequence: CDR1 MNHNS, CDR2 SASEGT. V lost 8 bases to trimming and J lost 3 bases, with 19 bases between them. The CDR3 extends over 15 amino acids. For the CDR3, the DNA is TGTGCCAGCCATCAACACGGGGGGAGGTACACTGAAGCTTTCTTT. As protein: CASHQHGGRYTEAFF.

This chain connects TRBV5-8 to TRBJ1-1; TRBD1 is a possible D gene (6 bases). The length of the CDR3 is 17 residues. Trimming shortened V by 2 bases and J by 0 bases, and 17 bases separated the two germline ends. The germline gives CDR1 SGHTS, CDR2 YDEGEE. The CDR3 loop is CASSFPGTTAMNTEAFF. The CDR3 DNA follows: TGTGCCAGCAGCTTTCCCGGGACAACCGCTATGAACACTGAAGCTTTCTTT.

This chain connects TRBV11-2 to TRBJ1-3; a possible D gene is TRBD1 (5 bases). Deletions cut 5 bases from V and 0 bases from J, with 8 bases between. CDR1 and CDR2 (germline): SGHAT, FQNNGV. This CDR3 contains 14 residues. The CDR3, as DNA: TGTGCCAGCAGCCCTGACAGCTCTGGAAACACCATATATTTT. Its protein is CASSPDSSGNTIYF.

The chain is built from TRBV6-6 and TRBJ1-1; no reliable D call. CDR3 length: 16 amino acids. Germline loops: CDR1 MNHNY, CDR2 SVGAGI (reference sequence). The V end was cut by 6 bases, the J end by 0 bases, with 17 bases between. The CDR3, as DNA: TGTGCCAGCAGCCCCGCTCAACGGGGAATGAACACTGAAGCTTTCTTT. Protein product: CASSPAQRGMNTEAFF.

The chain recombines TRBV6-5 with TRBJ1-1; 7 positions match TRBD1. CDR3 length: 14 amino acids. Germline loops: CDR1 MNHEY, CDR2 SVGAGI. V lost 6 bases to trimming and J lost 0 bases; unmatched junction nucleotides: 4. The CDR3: CASSLGQMNTEAFF. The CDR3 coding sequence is TGTGCCAGCAGCCTGGGACAGATGAACACTGAAGCTTTCTTT.

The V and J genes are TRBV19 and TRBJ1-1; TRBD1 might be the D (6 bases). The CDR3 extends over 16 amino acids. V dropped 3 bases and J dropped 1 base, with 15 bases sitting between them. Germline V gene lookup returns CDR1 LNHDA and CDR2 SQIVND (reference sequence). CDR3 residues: CASSIQQGPGNTEAFF. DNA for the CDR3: TGTGCCAGTAGTATCCAACAGGGCCCCGGGAACACTGAAGCTTTCTTT.

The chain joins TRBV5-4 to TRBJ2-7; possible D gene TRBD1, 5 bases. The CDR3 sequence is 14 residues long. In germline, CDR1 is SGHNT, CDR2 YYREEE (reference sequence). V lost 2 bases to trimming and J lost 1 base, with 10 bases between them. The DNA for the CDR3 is TGTGCCAGCAGCTTTAGGGGTTCTTCCTACGAGCAGTACTTC. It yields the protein CASSFRGSSYEQYF.

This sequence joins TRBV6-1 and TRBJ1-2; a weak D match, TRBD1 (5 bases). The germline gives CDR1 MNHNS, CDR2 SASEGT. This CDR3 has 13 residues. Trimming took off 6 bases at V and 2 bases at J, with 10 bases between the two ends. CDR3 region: CASRPDRNYGYTF. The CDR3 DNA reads TGTGCCAGCAGACCCGACAGAAACTATGGCTACACCTTC.

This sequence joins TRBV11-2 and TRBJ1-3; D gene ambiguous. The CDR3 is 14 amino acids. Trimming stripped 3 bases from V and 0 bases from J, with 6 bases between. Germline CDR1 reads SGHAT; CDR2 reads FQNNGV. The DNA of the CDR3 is TGTGCCAGCAGCTTTGGGCACTCTGGAAACACCATATATTTT. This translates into CASSFGHSGNTIYF.

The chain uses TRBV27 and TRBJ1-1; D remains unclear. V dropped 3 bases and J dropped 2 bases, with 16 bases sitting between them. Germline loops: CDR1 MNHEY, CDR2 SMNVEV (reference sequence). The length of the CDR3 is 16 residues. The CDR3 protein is CASSFRSIAINTEAFF. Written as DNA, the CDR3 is TGTGCCAGCAGTTTTCGGTCCATTGCCATCAACACTGAAGCTTTCTTT.

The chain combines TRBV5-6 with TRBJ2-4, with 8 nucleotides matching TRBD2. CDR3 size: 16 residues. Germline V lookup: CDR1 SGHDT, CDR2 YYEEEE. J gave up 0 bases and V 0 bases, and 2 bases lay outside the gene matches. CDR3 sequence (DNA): TGTGCCAGCAGCTTGGTAACTAGCGGAGCCAAAAACATTCAGTACTTC. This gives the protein CASSLVTSGAKNIQYF.